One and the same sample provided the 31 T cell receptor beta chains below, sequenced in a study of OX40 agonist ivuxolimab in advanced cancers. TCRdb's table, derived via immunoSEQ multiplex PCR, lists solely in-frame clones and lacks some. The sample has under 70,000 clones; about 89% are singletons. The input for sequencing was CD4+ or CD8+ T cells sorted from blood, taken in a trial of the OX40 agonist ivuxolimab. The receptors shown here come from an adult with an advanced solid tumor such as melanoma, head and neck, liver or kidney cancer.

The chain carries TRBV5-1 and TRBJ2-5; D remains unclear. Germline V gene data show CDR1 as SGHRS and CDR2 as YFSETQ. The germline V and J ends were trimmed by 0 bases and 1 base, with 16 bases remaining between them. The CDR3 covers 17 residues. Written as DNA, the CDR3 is TGCGCCAGCAGCTTGGGTTTTTCTAGGGCTTCCCAAGAGACCCAGTACTTC. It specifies CASSLGFSRASQETQYF.

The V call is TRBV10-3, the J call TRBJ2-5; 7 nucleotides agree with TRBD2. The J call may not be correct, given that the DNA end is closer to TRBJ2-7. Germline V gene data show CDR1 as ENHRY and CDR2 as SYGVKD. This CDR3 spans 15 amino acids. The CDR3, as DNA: TGTGCCATCAGTGAGGCCCTTGGGGGGGTTTACGAGCAGTACTTC. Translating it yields CAISEALGGVYEQYF.

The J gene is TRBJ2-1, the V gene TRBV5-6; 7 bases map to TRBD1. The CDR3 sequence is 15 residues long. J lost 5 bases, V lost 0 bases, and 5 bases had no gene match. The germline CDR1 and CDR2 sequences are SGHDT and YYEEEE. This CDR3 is CASSLARGSNNEQFF. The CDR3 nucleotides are TGTGCCAGCAGCTTGGCCAGGGGGAGTAACAATGAGCAGTTCTTC.

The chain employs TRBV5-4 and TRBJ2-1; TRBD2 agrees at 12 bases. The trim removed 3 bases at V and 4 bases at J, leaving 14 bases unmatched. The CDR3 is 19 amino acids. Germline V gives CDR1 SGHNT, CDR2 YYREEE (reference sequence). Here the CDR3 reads CASSSTSGSGSLTYNEQFF. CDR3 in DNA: TGTGCCAGCAGCTCGACTAGCGGGAGTGGGTCGCTTACGTACAATGAGCAGTTCTTC. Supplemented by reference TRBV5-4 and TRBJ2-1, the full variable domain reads ETGVTQSPTHLIKTRGQQVTLRCSSQSGHNTVSWYQQALGQGPQFIFQYYREEENGRGNFPPRFSGLQFPNYSSELNVNALELDDSALYLCASSSTSGSGSLTYNEQFFGPGTRLTVL.

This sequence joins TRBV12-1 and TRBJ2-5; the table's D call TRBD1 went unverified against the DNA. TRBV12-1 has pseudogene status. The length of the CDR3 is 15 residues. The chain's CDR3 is CASSLPKDTKETQYF. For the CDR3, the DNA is TGTGCCAGCAGCTTACCCAAAGACACAAAAGAGACCCAGTACTTC.

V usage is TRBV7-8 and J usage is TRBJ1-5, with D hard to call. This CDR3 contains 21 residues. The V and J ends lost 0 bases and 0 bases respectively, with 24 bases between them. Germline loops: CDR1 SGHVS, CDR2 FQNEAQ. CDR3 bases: TGTGCCAGCAGCTTAGCCAAAACCCACCAATACCGGGCCTTTAGCAATCAGCCCCAGCATTTT. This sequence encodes CASSLAKTHQYRAFSNQPQHF.

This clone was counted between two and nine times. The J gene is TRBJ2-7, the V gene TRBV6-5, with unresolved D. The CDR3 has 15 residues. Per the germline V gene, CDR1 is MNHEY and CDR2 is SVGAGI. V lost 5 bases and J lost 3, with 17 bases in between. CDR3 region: CASSLGPLGVYEQYF. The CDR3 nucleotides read TGTGCCAGCAGTCTGGGCCCGTTAGGAGTCTACGAGCAGTACTTC.

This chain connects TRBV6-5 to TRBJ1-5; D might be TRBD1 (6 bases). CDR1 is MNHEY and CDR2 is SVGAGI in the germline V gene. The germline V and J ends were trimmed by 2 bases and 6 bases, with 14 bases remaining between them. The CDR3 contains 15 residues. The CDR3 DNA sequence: TGTGCCAGCAGTTACGGGCAGCAGGGGAGTCAGCCCCAGCATTTT. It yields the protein CASSYGQQGSQPQHF.

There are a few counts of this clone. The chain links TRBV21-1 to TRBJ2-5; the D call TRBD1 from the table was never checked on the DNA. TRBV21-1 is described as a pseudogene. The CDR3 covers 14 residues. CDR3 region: CASSKAQGAETQYF. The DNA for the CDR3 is TGTGCCAGCAGCAAAGCGCAGGGGGCAGAGACCCAGTACTTC.

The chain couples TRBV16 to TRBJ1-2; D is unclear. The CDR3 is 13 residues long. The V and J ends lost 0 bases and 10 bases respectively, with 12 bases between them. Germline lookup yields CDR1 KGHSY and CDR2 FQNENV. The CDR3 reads CASSQSRRNTYTF. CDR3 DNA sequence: TGTGCCAGCAGCCAATCTCGACGGAATACCTACACCTTC.

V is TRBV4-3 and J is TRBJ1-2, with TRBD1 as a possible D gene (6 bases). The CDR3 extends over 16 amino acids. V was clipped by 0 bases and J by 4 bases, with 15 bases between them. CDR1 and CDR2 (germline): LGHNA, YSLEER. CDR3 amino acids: CASSQDSTTGRYGYTF. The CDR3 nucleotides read TGCGCCAGCAGCCAAGATTCAACGACAGGACGCTATGGCTACACCTTC.

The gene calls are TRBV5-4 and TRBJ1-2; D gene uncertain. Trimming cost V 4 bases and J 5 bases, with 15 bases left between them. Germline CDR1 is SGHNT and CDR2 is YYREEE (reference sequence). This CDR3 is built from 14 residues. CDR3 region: CASSPVSDRYGYTF. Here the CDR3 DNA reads TGTGCCAGCAGCCCCGTCTCAGATCGTTATGGCTACACCTTC.

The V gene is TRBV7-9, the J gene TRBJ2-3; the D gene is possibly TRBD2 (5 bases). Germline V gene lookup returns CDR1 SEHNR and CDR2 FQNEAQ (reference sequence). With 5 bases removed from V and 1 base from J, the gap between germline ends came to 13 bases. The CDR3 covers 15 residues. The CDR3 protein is CASSPRMGGTDTQYF. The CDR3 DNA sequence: TGTGCCAGCAGCCCGAGAATGGGAGGCACAGATACGCAGTATTTT.

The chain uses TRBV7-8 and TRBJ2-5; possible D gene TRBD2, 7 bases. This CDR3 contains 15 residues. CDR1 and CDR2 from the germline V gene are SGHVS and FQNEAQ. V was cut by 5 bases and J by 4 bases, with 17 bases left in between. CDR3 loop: CASSPPSGEGETQYF. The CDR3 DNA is TGTGCCAGCAGCCCTCCCTCAGGGGAGGGAGAGACCCAGTACTTC. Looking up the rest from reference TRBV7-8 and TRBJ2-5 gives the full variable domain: GAGVSQSPRYKVAKRGQDVALRCDPISGHVSLFWYQQALGQGPEFLTYFQNEAQLDKSGLPSDRFFAERPEGSVSTLKIQRTQQEDSAVYLCASSPPSGEGETQYFGPGTRLLVL.

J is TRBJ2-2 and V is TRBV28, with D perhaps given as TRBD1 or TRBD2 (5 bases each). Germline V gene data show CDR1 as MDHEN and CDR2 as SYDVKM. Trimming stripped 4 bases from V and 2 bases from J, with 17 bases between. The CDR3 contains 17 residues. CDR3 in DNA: TGTGCCAGCAGTTCGCCTGGGGGTAGTCGTAACACCGGGGAGCTGTTTTTT. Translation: CASSSPGGSRNTGELFF.

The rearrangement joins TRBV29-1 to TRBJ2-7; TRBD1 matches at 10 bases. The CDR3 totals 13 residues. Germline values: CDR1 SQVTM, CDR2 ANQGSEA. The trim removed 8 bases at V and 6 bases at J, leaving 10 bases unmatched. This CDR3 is CSTRDRGRAEQYF. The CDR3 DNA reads TGCAGCACACGGGACAGGGGCCGGGCCGAGCAGTACTTC.

CDR3 DNA: TGTGCCTGGAGGGGGAGACAGGGGGCGGCGGAAAAACTGTTTTTT. Translation: CAWRGRQGAAEKLFF. This chain connects TRBV30 to TRBJ1-4; 10 nucleotides agree with TRBD1. The CDR3 contains 15 residues. Germline V gene sequence: CDR1 GTSNPN, CDR2 SVGIG (reference sequence). The ends lost 3 bases at V and 8 bases at J; junction bases unmatched: 9.

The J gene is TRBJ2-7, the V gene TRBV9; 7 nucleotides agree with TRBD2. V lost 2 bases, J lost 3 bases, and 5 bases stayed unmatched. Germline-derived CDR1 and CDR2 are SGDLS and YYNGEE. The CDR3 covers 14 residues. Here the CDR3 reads CASSVAPGGYEQYF. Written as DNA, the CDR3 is TGTGCCAGCAGCGTTGCCCCGGGGGGCTACGAGCAGTACTTC.

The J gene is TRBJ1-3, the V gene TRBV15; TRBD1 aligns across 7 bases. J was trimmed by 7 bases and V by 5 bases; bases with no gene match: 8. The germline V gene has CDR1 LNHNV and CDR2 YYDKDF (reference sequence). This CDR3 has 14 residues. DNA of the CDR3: TGTGCCACCAGCCGAACAGGGGCTCGGAACACCATATATTTT. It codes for CATSRTGARNTIYF. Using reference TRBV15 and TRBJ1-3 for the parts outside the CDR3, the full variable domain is DAMVIQNPRYQVTQFGKPVTLSCSQTLNHNVMYWYQQKSSQAPKLLFHYYDKDFNNEADTPDNFQSRRPNTSFCFLDIRSPGLGDTAMYLCATSRTGARNTIYFGEGSWLTVV.

CDR3 loop: CASSLREGTDTQYF. CDR3 nucleotide sequence: TGCGCCAGCAGCTTGCGGGAGGGTACAGATACGCAGTATTTT. The rearrangement uses TRBV4-1 and TRBJ2-3, with 9 bases identical to TRBD2. V lost 5 bases, J lost 3 bases, and 3 bases stayed unmatched. The CDR3 sequence is 14 residues long. CDR1 is MGHRA, CDR2 YSYEKL, per germline.

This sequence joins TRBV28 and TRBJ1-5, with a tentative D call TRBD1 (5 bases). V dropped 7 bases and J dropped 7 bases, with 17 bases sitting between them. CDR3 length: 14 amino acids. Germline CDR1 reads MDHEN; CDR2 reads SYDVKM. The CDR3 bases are TGTGCCAGCACCTGGGGGGAGTTCTGGCAGCCCCAGCATTTT. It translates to CASTWGEFWQPQHF.

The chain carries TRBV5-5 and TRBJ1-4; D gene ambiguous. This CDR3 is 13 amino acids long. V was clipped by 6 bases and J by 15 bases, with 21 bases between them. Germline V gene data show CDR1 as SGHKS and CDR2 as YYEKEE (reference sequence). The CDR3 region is CASTIFWTGELFF. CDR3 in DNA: TGTGCCAGCACCATCTTCTGGACCGGGGAATTGTTTTTT. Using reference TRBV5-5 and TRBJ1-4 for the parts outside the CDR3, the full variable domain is DAGVTQSPTHLIKTRGQQVTLRCSPISGHKSVSWYQQVLGQGPQFIFQYYEKEERGRGNFPDRFSARQFPNYSSELNVNALLLGDSALYLCASTIFWTGELFFGSGTQLSVL.

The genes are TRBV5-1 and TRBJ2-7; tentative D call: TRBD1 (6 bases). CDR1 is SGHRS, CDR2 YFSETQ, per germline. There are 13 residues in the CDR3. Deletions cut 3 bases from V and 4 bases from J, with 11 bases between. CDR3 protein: CASSSRGQYEQYF. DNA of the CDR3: TGCGCCAGCAGCTCGAGAGGACAGTACGAGCAGTACTTC. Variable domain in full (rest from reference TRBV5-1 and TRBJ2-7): KAGVTQTPRYLIKTRGQQVTLSCSPISGHRSVSWYQQTPGQGLQFLFEYFSETQRNKGNFPGRFSGRQFSNSRSEMNVSTLELGDSALYLCASSSRGQYEQYFGPGTRLTVT.

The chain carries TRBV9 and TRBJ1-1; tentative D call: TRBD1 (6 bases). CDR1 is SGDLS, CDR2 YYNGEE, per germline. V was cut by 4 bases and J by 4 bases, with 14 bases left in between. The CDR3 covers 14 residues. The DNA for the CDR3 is TGTGCCAGCAGCTCCACAGGGTTGGCCACTGAAGCTTTCTTT. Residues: CASSSTGLATEAFF.

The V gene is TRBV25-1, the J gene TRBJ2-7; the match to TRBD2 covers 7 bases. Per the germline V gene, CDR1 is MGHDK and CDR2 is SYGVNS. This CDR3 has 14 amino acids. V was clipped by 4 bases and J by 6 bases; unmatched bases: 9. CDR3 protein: CASSVTSGMGEQYF. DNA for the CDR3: TGTGCCAGCAGTGTTACCAGCGGGATGGGCGAGCAGTACTTC.

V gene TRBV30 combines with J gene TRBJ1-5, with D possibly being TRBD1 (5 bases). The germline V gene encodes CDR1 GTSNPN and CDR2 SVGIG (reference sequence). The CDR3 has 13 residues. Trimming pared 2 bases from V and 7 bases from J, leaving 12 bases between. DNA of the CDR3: TGTGCCTGGAGTTCAGGGATCGGACAGCCCCAGCATTTT. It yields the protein CAWSSGIGQPQHF.

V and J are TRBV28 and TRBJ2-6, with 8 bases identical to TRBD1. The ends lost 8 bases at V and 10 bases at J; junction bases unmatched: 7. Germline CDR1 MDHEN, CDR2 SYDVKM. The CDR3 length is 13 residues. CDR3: CASRTGGVNVLTF. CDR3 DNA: TGTGCCAGCCGAACAGGGGGTGTTAACGTCCTGACTTTC. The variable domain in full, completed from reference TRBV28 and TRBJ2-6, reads DVKVTQSSRYLVKRTGEKVFLECVQDMDHENMFWYRQDPGLGLRLIYFSYDVKMKEKGDIPEGYSVSREKKERFSLILESASTNQTSMYLCASRTGGVNVLTFGAGSRLTVL.

The CDR3 spells CASRPDRHEEGSYEQYF. CDR3 nucleotides: TGTGCCAGCCGCCCGGACCGCCATGAGGAGGGGTCCTACGAGCAGTACTTC. The genes are TRBV28 and TRBJ2-7; weak D call: TRBD2 (6 bases). The CDR3 loop spans 17 amino acids. Trimming took 8 bases from V and 1 from J, leaving 24 bases between them. From germline, CDR1 is MDHEN and CDR2 SYDVKM.

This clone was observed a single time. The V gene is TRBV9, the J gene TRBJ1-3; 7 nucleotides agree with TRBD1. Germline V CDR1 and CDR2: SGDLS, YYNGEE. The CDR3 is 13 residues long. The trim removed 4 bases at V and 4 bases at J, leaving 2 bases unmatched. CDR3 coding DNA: TGTGCCAGCAGCAGGGGGCACGGAAACACCATATATTTT. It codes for CASSRGHGNTIYF. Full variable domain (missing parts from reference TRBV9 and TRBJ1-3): DSGVTQTPKHLITATGQRVTLRCSPRSGDLSVYWYQQSLDQGLQFLIQYYNGEERAKGNILERFSAQQFPDLHSELNLSSLELGDSALYFCASSRGHGNTIYFGEGSWLTVV.

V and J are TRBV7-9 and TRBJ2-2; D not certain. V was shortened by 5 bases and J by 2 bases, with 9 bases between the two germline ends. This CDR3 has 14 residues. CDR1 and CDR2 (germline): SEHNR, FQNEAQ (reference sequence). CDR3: CASSMDGNTGELFF. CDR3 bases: TGTGCCAGCAGCATGGACGGAAACACCGGGGAGCTGTTTTTT.

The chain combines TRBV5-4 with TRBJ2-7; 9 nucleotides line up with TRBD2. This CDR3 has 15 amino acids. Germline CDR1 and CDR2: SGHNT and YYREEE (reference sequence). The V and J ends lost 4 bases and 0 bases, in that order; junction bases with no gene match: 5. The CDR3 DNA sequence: TGTGCCAGCAGCCCTGGACTAGCGACCTCCTACGAGCAGTACTTC. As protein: CASSPGLATSYEQYF.